These T cell receptor beta chains were read from a single sample in a study of blood T cell repertoires in COVID-19. Method: immunoSEQ multiplex PCR; TCRdb's copy keeps in-frame clones and lacks some. The sample lists about 11,000 clones, over 70% occurring once. The material sequenced was peripheral blood. The receptors were sampled from a human donor in a cohort sampled during active COVID-19. Both conserved end residues are part of each CDR3. Each record gives: J gene, V gene, clone size, D gene, CDR3 protein, CDR3 DNA. The D gene is left open where the match is weak. Size tells how often a clone was seen (once, few, many) or the class of an expanded clone, and some rows leave it out.

J: TRBJ2-2; V: TRBV7-6; size: NA; D: NA; CDR3: CASSVETHRTSDIYTGELFF; DNA: TGTGCCAGCAGCGTTGAAACTCACCGGACGTCGGACATCTACACCGGGGAGCTGTTTTTT
J: TRBJ2-2; V: TRBV10-3; size: once; D: NA; CDR3: CAIKGTDRMNTGELFF; DNA: TGTGCCATCAAGGGGACCGACAGGATGAACACCGGGGAGCTGTTTTTT
J: TRBJ1-4; V: TRBV2; size: NA; D: NA; CDR3: CASSEGQGGEKLFF; DNA: TGTGCCAGCAGTGAGGGGCAGGGCGGCGAAAAACTGTTTTTT
J: TRBJ2-7; V: TRBV12-5; size: NA; D: TRBD1; CDR3: CARFKQGCVPYEQYF; DNA: TGTGCTAGATTTAAACAGGGGTGCGTCCCCTACGAGCAGTACTTC
J: TRBJ2-7; V: TRBV5-4; size: NA; D: TRBD2; CDR3: CASSRGSAGGYEQYF; DNA: TGTGCCAGCAGCCGAGGGTCCGCGGGGGGCTACGAGCAGTACTTC
J: TRBJ2-2; V: TRBV10-1; size: few; D: NA; CDR3: CASSDGGPNTGELFF; DNA: TGCGCCAGCAGTGACGGCGGGCCGAACACCGGGGAGCTGTTTTTT
J: TRBJ2-4; V: TRBV5-4; size: NA; D: TRBD2; CDR3: CASSLRFRGEENIQYF; DNA: TGTGCCAGCAGCTTGAGGTTCCGGGGGGAGGAAAACATTCAGTACTTC
J: TRBJ2-5; V: TRBV7-3; size: NA; D: TRBD1; CDR3: CASSPGTVQETQYF; DNA: TGTGCCAGCAGCCCCGGGACAGTCCAAGAGACCCAGTACTTC
J: TRBJ2-1; V: TRBV27; size: NA; D: TRBD2; CDR3: CASSVGLASYYNEQFF; DNA: TGTGCCAGCAGTGTTGGACTAGCGTCCTACTACAATGAGCAGTTCTTC
J: TRBJ1-5; V: TRBV7-3; size: once; D: NA; CDR3: CASSLGGTLRAQHF; DNA: TGTGCCAGCAGCTTAGGAGGAACCCTACGGGCCCAGCATTTT
J: TRBJ1-4; V: TRBV21-1; size: NA; D: NA; CDR3: CASRVTTGRRYEKLFF; DNA: TGTGCCAGCAGAGTGACAACAGGGCGGCGGTATGAAAAACTGTTTTTT
J: TRBJ2-7; V: TRBV15; size: NA; D: NA; CDR3: CATSVDRGAYEQYF; DNA: TGTGCCACCAGCGTAGATAGGGGCGCCTACGAGCAGTACTTC
J: TRBJ1-5; V: TRBV28; size: once; D: NA; CDR3: CASSLWGGRDNQPQHF; DNA: TGTGCCAGCAGTTTATGGGGTGGACGGGACAATCAGCCCCAGCATTTT
J: TRBJ2-3; V: TRBV16; size: NA; D: NA; CDR3: CASSQGQDTQYF; DNA: TGTGCCAGCAGCCAGGGACAAGATACGCAGTATTTT
J: TRBJ2-5; V: TRBV25-1; size: NA; D: TRBD2; CDR3: CASKRGGRETQYF; DNA: TGTGCCAGCAAGCGGGGGGGCCGGGAGACCCAGTACTTC
J: TRBJ1-5; V: TRBV30; size: NA; D: NA; CDR3: CAWSFQAGNQPQHF; DNA: TGTGCCTGGAGTTTCCAGGCTGGCAATCAGCCCCAGCATTTT
J: TRBJ1-6; V: TRBV9; size: NA; D: NA; CDR3: CASSVGPASPLHF; DNA: TGTGCCAGCAGCGTTGGGCCCGCGTCACCCCTCCACTTT
J: TRBJ1-6; V: TRBV7-2; size: NA; D: NA; CDR3: CASSSGRDSPLHF; DNA: TGTGCCAGCAGTTCAGGGAGGGATTCACCCCTCCACTTT
J: TRBJ2-3; V: TRBV6-2/TRBV6-3; size: NA; D: TRBD2; CDR3: CASSPGTSFFADTQYF; DNA: TGTGCCAGCAGCCCCGGGACTAGCTTTTTTGCGGATACGCAGTATTTT
J: TRBJ2-1; V: TRBV2; size: NA; D: TRBD2; CDR3: CATGGSSYNEQFF; DNA: TGTGCTACGGGGGGGAGCTCCTACAATGAGCAGTTCTTC
J: TRBJ1-5; V: TRBV28; size: NA; D: TRBD1; CDR3: CASSATGGGQPQHF; DNA: TGTGCCAGCAGCGCTACAGGGGGCGGACAGCCCCAGCATTTT
J: TRBJ1-2; V: TRBV5-6; size: few; D: NA; CDR3: CASSEHYYGYTF; DNA: TGTGCCAGCAGCGAGCACTACTATGGCTACACCTTC
J: TRBJ1-2; V: TRBV5-6; size: NA; D: TRBD1; CDR3: CASSLGQGANYGYTF; DNA: TGTGCCAGCAGCTTGGGACAGGGGGCAAACTATGGCTACACCTTC
J: TRBJ2-1; V: TRBV6-1; size: NA; D: NA; CDR3: CASSEPTSFYNEQFF; DNA: TGTGCCAGCAGTGAACCAACTAGTTTCTACAATGAGCAGTTCTTC
J: TRBJ2-2; V: TRBV27; size: NA; D: NA; CDR3: CASSSPPPVTGELFF; DNA: TGTGCCAGCAGTTCCCCACCGCCGGTAACCGGGGAGCTGTTTTTT
J: TRBJ1-5; V: TRBV4-2; size: NA; D: NA; CDR3: CASSLGEHQPQHF; DNA: TGTGCCAGCAGCCTTGGGGAGCATCAGCCCCAGCATTTT
J: TRBJ1-2; V: TRBV29-1; size: NA; D: TRBD1; CDR3: CSVPGTGLTGYTF; DNA: TGCAGCGTTCCCGGGACAGGGCTCACGGGCTACACCTTC